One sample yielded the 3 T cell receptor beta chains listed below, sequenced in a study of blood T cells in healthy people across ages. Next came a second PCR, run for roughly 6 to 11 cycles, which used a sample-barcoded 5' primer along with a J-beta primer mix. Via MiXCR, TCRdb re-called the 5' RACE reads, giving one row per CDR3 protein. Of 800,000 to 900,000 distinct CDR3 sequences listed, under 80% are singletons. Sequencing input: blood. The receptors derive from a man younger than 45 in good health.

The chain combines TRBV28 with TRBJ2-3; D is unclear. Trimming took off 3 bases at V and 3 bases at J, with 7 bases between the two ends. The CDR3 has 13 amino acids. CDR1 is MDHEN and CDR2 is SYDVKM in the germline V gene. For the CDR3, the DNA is TGTGCCAGCAGTTTGGTGCAAACAGATACGCAGTATTTT. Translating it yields CASSLVQTDTQYF.

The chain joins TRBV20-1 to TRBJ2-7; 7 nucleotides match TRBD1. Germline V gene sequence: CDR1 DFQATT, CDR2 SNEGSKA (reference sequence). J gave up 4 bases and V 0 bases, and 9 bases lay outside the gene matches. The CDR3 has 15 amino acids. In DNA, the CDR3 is TGCAGTGCTAGAGATATTGGACAGGCGGCTTACGAGCAGTACTTC. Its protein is CSARDIGQAAYEQYF.

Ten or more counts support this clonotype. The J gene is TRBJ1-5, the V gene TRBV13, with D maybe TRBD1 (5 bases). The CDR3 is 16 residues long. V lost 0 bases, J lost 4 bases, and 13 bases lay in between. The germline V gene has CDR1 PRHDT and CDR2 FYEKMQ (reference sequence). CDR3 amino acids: CASSLGVGRINQPQHF. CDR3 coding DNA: TGTGCCAGCAGCTTAGGGGTGGGACGGATTAATCAGCCCCAGCATTTT.